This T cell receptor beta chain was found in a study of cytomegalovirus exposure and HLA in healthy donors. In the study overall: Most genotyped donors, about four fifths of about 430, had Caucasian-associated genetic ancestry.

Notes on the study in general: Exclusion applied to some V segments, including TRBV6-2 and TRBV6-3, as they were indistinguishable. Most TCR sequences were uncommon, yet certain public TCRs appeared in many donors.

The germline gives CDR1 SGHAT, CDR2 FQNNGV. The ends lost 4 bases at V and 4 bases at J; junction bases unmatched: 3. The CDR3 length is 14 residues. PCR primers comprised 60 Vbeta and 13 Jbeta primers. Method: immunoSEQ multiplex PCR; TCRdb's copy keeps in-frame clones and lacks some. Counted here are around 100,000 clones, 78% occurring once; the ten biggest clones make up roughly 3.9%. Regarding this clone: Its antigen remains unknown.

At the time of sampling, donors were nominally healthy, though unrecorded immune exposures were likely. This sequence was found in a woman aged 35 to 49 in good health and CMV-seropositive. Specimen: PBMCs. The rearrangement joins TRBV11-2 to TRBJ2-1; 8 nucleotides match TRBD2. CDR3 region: CASSSPGGYNEQFF. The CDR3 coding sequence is TGTGCCAGCAGCTCCCCGGGGGGGTACAATGAGCAGTTCTTC.